The 24 T cell receptor beta chains below come from one sample, sequenced in a study of cytomegalovirus exposure and HLA in healthy donors. Primers: 60 Vbeta forward and 13 Jbeta reverse. Profiling relied on immunoSEQ multiplex PCR, and the TCRdb table lists in-frame clones only, not all of them. The sample includes around 200,000 clones, about 80% of them seen just once. The sample taken for sequencing was PBMCs. All receptors come from a man younger than 45 in good health and CMV-seronegative.

This clone was detected once. The V and J genes are TRBV18 and TRBJ2-1; 14 nucleotides match TRBD2. Looked up from germline, CDR1 is KGHSH and CDR2 is LQKENI. V lost 4 bases, J lost 10 bases, and 6 bases stayed unmatched. The CDR3 extends over 15 amino acids. The CDR3 nucleotides are TGTGCCAGCTCACTGGGACTAGCGGGAGCATCGGAGCAGTTCTTC. Protein: CASSLGLAGASEQFF. Using reference TRBV18 and TRBJ2-1 for the parts outside the CDR3, the full variable domain is NAGVMQNPRHLVRRRGQEARLRCSPMKGHSHVYWYRQLPEEGLKFMVYLQKENIIDESGMPKERFSAEFPKEGPSILRIQQVVRGDSAAYFCASSLGLAGASEQFFGPGTRLTVL.

V and J are TRBV16 and TRBJ2-5; tentative D call: TRBD2 (5 bases). Germline V lookup: CDR1 KGHSY, CDR2 FQNENV. The germline V and J ends were trimmed by 0 bases and 1 base, with 9 bases remaining between them. The CDR3 sequence is 15 residues long. Here the CDR3 reads CASSQSRTFQETQYF. The CDR3 region has the DNA TGTGCCAGCAGCCAATCTAGGACTTTCCAAGAGACCCAGTACTTC.

The chain carries TRBV19 and TRBJ2-7; 14 bases align to TRBD2. This CDR3 spans 15 amino acids. V was pared by 3 bases and J by 6 bases, with 4 bases of the junction left unmatched. Germline V lookup: CDR1 LNHDA, CDR2 SQIVND (reference sequence). The chain's CDR3 is CASSIGTSGSGEQYF. CDR3 DNA sequence: TGTGCCAGTAGTATTGGGACTAGCGGGAGTGGCGAGCAGTACTTC.

This chain connects TRBV2 to TRBJ1-2; no reliable D call. CDR1 and CDR2 from the germline V gene are SNHLY and FYNNEI. Trimming cost V 7 bases and J 5 bases, with 11 bases left between them. CDR3 length equals 12 residues. CDR3 protein: CASIRRLYGYTF. Written as DNA, the CDR3 is TGTGCCAGCATACGCAGACTTTATGGCTACACCTTC.

CDR3: CASSAGGGAYNEQFF. The DNA for the CDR3 is TGTGCCAGCAGCGCTGGTGGGGGCGCCTACAATGAGCAGTTCTTC. The V gene is TRBV9, the J gene TRBJ2-1, with D possibly matching TRBD1 (6 bases). The V gene lost 3 bases and the J gene lost 2 bases, with 12 bases spanning the gap. This CDR3 is built from 15 residues. Germline V gene lookup returns CDR1 SGDLS and CDR2 YYNGEE. Complete variable domain (other parts from reference TRBV9 and TRBJ2-1): DSGVTQTPKHLITATGQRVTLRCSPRSGDLSVYWYQQSLDQGLQFLIQYYNGEERAKGNILERFSAQQFPDLHSELNLSSLELGDSALYFCASSAGGGAYNEQFFGPGTRLTVL.

This clone has a handful of counts. The chain carries TRBV7-9 and TRBJ2-1, with D uncertain. This CDR3 has 12 residues. V shed 1 base and J shed 7 bases, with 5 bases lying between them. CDR1 is SEHNR and CDR2 is FQNEAQ in the germline V gene (reference sequence). The CDR3 sequence is CASSLDSNEQFF. CDR3 sequence (DNA): TGTGCCAGCAGCTTAGACAGTAATGAGCAGTTCTTC.

The V call is TRBV27, the J call TRBJ2-5, with D unclear. The V gene lost 6 bases and the J gene lost 5 bases, with 16 bases spanning the gap. Germline V CDR1 and CDR2: MNHEY, SMNVEV (reference sequence). The CDR3 contains 14 residues. CDR3 bases: TGTGCCAGCAGGAGGAGCAACCCCCCGGAGACCCAGTACTTC. Amino acids: CASRRSNPPETQYF.

DNA for the CDR3: TGTGCCAGCAGCGTAAACGGTACGAACACTGAAGCTTTCTTT. It translates to CASSVNGTNTEAFF. The chain uses TRBV9 and TRBJ1-1; no clear D. Trimming took off 1 base at V and 1 base at J, with 8 bases between the two ends. Germline CDR1 SGDLS, CDR2 YYNGEE. This CDR3 spans 14 amino acids.

The chain is built from TRBV28 and TRBJ1-5, with D perhaps matching TRBD1 (6 bases). With 6 bases removed from V and 2 bases from J, the gap between germline ends came to 14 bases. The CDR3 length is 15 residues. Per the germline V gene, CDR1 is MDHEN and CDR2 is SYDVKM. The CDR3 region is CASSTPQGRNQPQHF. DNA of the CDR3: TGTGCCAGCAGCACCCCACAGGGCCGCAATCAGCCCCAGCATTTT.

This clone was seen only once. V and J are TRBV19 and TRBJ2-7; D is unresolved. Trimming shortened V by 6 bases and J by 3 bases, and 12 bases separated the two germline ends. The germline gives CDR1 LNHDA, CDR2 SQIVND (reference sequence). This CDR3 is built from 13 residues. Here the CDR3 DNA reads TGTGCCAGTAGCTCCTCACGAGACTACGAGCAGTACTTC. Translation gives CASSSSRDYEQYF.

The table lists this clone with a count of one. This sequence joins TRBV5-4 and TRBJ1-1; perhaps TRBD1 as D (6 bases). This CDR3 region has 16 residues. Deletions cut 2 bases from V and 4 bases from J, with 18 bases between. Germline CDR1 reads SGHNT; CDR2 reads YYREEE (reference sequence). This chain's CDR3 is CASSFGGATSGTEAFF. In nucleotides, the CDR3 is TGTGCCAGCAGCTTTGGGGGGGCGACGTCTGGCACTGAAGCTTTCTTT.

The CDR3 nucleotides read TGTGCCAGCAGCTTAAACAGGGTGAGCGCTGAAAAACTGTTTTTT. Protein sequence: CASSLNRVSAEKLFF. V is TRBV11-2 and J is TRBJ1-4, with D tentatively TRBD1 (6 bases). The germline V gene has CDR1 SGHAT and CDR2 FQNNGV. This CDR3 has 15 amino acids. V shed 2 bases and J shed 7 bases, with 14 bases lying between them.

The V and J genes are TRBV5-1 and TRBJ2-3, with TRBD2 matching over 13 bases. The CDR3 extends over 16 amino acids. Trimming took 4 bases from V and 2 from J; bases not matched to a gene: 4. Germline V gene lookup returns CDR1 SGHRS and CDR2 YFSETQ. The DNA for the CDR3 is TGCGCCAGCAGCCCGGGACTAGCGGGGATCACAGATACGCAGTATTTT. As protein: CASSPGLAGITDTQYF.

This chain connects TRBV10-3 to TRBJ1-1; TRBD1 agrees at 8 bases. This CDR3 is built from 14 residues. Unmatched junction bases numbered 9, after V lost 10 bases and J lost 2 bases. Per germline, CDR1 ENHRY and CDR2 SYGVKD. The DNA for the CDR3 is TGTGCCACCATCGGACAGGGTGTTAACACTGAAGCTTTCTTT. It codes for CATIGQGVNTEAFF.

CDR3 nucleotides: TGTGCCAGCAGCTTCGAACTAGCGGGAGGCTCCTACAATGAGCAGTTCTTC. Its translation: CASSFELAGGSYNEQFF. This chain uses TRBV7-2 with TRBJ2-1; 12 bases are a match to TRBD2. Germline CDR1 is SGHTA and CDR2 is FQGNSA. The CDR3 loop spans 17 amino acids. V was clipped by 3 bases and J by 0 bases; unmatched bases: 3. The full variable domain, completed using reference TRBV7-2 and TRBJ2-1, is GAGVSQSPSNKVTEKGKDVELRCDPISGHTALYWYRQSLGQGLEFLIYFQGNSAPDKSGLPSDRFSAERTGGSVSTLTIQRTQQEDSAVYLCASSFELAGGSYNEQFFGPGTRLTVL.

This rearrangement joins TRBV11-2 to TRBJ2-7; 8 bases match TRBD2. J lost 4 bases, V lost 1 base, and 3 bases had no gene match. From germline, CDR1 is SGHAT and CDR2 FQNNGV. The CDR3 extends over 14 amino acids. The CDR3 DNA is TGTGCCAGCAGCTTAGTCCCGGGGGGGTACGAGCAGTACTTC. Residues: CASSLVPGGYEQYF.

J is TRBJ2-7 and V is TRBV15, with 10 bases lining up with TRBD2. The CDR3 covers 17 residues. CDR1 and CDR2 (germline): LNHNV, YYDKDF (reference sequence). V lost 1 base to trimming and J lost 5 bases; unmatched junction nucleotides: 11. The CDR3 region has the DNA TGTGCCACCAGCAGAGCAACTAGCGGGGACTTGTTGGACGAGCAGTACTTC. It yields the protein CATSRATSGDLLDEQYF.

The rearrangement uses TRBV28 and TRBJ1-4; TRBD1 agrees at 9 bases. The CDR3 is made up of 13 amino acids. CDR1 is MDHEN and CDR2 is SYDVKM in the germline V gene. V was pared by 8 bases and J by 14 bases, with 12 bases of the junction left unmatched. The CDR3 reads CASGTGGDVKLFF. For the CDR3, the DNA is TGTGCCAGCGGTACAGGGGGCGACGTTAAGCTGTTTTTT.

This chain connects TRBV4-1 to TRBJ2-2, with D hard to call. CDR1 is MGHRA, CDR2 YSYEKL, per germline. The CDR3 totals 15 residues. V was shortened by 0 bases and J by 7 bases, with 12 bases between the two germline ends. This CDR3 is CASSQEEQHGGELFF. The CDR3 DNA follows: TGCGCCAGCAGCCAAGAGGAGCAGCATGGCGGGGAGCTGTTTTTT.

This clone showed up just once. The J gene is TRBJ2-7, the V gene TRBV18; a possible D gene is TRBD2 (6 bases). The CDR3 length is 17 residues. Germline CDR1 and CDR2: KGHSH and LQKENI. V was clipped by 1 base and J by 4 bases, with 20 bases between them. The CDR3: CASSPLFGGESVYEQYF. CDR3 DNA: TGTGCCAGCTCACCACTTTTCGGCGGGGAATCAGTTTACGAGCAGTACTTC.

This clone was detected only once. The chain has TRBV11-2 and TRBJ1-1; D perhaps matches TRBD1 (6 bases). Trimming stripped 3 bases from V and 1 base from J, with 18 bases between. The CDR3 is 17 amino acids. Germline CDR1 SGHAT, CDR2 FQNNGV. CDR3 DNA: TGTGCCAGCAGCTTCGACGTCCGGACAGACCGGAACACTGAAGCTTTCTTT. Amino acids: CASSFDVRTDRNTEAFF. The entire variable domain, with the rest obtained from reference TRBV11-2 and TRBJ1-1, is as follows: EAGVAQSPRYKIIEKRQSVAFWCNPISGHATLYWYQQILGQGPKLLIQFQNNGVVDDSQLPKDRFSAERLKGVDSTLKIQPAKLEDSAVYLCASSFDVRTDRNTEAFFGQGTRLTVV.

The J gene is TRBJ2-1, the V gene TRBV5-1; TRBD2 is a possible D gene (6 bases). Trimming pared 4 bases from V and 6 bases from J, leaving 14 bases between. CDR1 is SGHRS, CDR2 YFSETQ, per germline. This CDR3 contains 14 residues. CDR3 in DNA: TGCGCCAGCAGCCCGGGACTTTTGGGCAATGAGCAGTTCTTC. It yields the protein CASSPGLLGNEQFF.

The V call is TRBV7-9, the J call TRBJ2-2, with a weak D call TRBD1 (5 bases). The CDR3 has 13 residues. Trimming took 5 bases from V and 6 from J, leaving 10 bases between them. The germline V gene encodes CDR1 SEHNR and CDR2 FQNEAQ (reference sequence). CDR3 nucleotide sequence: TGTGCCAGCAGCAGAACAGGTGCCGGGGAGCTGTTTTTT. This encodes CASSRTGAGELFF.

The V gene is TRBV19, the J gene TRBJ2-3, with D maybe TRBD1 (5 bases). V lost 1 base to trimming and J lost 0 bases, with 8 bases between them. The CDR3 runs 15 residues. Per germline, CDR1 LNHDA and CDR2 SQIVND (reference sequence). This chain's CDR3 is CASSIVAGSTDTQYF. The CDR3 DNA reads TGTGCCAGTAGTATAGTGGCAGGGAGCACAGATACGCAGTATTTT.